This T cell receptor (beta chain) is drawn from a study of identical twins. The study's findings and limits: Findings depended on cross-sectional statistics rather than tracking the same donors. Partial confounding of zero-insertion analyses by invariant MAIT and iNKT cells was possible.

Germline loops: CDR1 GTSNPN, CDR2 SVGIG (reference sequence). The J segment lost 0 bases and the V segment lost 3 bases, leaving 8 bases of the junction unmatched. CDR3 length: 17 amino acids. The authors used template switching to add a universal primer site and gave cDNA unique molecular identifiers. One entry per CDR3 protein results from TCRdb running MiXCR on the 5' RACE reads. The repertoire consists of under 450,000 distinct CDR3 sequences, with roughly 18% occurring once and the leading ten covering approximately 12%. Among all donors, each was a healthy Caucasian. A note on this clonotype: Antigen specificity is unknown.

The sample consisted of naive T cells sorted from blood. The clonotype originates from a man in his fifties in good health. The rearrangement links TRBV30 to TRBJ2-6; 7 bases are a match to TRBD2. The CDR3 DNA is TGTGCCTGGAGGGATCTGGGAGGGAGCTCTGGGGCCAACGTCCTGACTTTC. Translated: CAWRDLGGSSGANVLTF. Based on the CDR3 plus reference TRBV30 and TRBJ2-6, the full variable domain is SQTIHQWPATLVQPVGSPLSLECTVEGTSNPNLYWYRQAAGRGLQLLFYSVGIGQISSEVPQNLSASRPQDRQFILSSKKLLLSDSGFYLCAWRDLGGSSGANVLTFGAGSRLTVL.